Below are 26 T cell receptor beta chains sequenced from a single sample in a study of blood T cell repertoires in COVID-19. Data came from immunoSEQ multiplex PCR; TCRdb stores just in-frame clones and leaves some out. The data show roughly 85,000 clones, roughly 88% seen once. Sequencing was carried out using peripheral blood. Receptors originate from a man aged 45-65 years with active or convalescent COVID-19.

This chain joins TRBV5-1 and TRBJ1-4, with TRBD1 matching over 11 bases. The CDR3 covers 16 residues. Germline V gene data show CDR1 as SGHRS and CDR2 as YFSETQ. V lost 3 bases to trimming and J lost 7 bases; unmatched junction nucleotides: 8. DNA of the CDR3: TGCGCCAGCAGCTCAGGAGGACAGGGGGCTAGTGAAAAACTGTTTTTT. Translating it yields CASSSGGQGASEKLFF.

The chain combines TRBV19 with TRBJ1-2; 11 nucleotides agree with TRBD1. The CDR3 runs to 15 residues. Germline trimming cut 5 bases from V and 5 bases from J; bases unmatched to any gene: 7. CDR1 LNHDA and CDR2 SQIVND come from the germline V gene (reference sequence). The CDR3 loop reads CASSYRTGGMYGYTF. CDR3 nucleotide sequence: TGTGCCAGTAGTTACCGGACAGGGGGCATGTATGGCTACACCTTC. The full variable domain, with the rest looked up from reference TRBV19 and TRBJ1-2, is DGGITQSPKYLFRKEGQNVTLSCEQNLNHDAMYWYRQDPGQGLRLIYYSQIVNDFQKGDIAEGYSVSREKKESFPLTVTSAQKNPTAFYLCASSYRTGGMYGYTFGSGTRLTVV.

The chain couples TRBV19 to TRBJ2-5, with a weak D call TRBD1 (5 bases). Germline assignment: CDR1 LNHDA and CDR2 SQIVND (reference sequence). The CDR3 length is 14 residues. V lost 3 bases and J lost 4, with 12 bases in between. In nucleotides, the CDR3 is TGTGCCAGTAGTATTAGTAGGGGTCGAGAGACCCAGTACTTC. Protein sequence: CASSISRGRETQYF.

This sequence joins TRBV24-1 and TRBJ2-1; D is unresolved. V was shortened by 4 bases and J by 4 bases, with 10 bases between the two germline ends. The germline CDR1 and CDR2 sequences are KGHDR and SFDVKD. The CDR3 length is 14 residues. DNA of the CDR3: TGTGCCACCAGTGAACAGTCTCCGTACAATGAGCAGTTCTTC. This codes for CATSEQSPYNEQFF.

CDR3 protein: CASSFEVANTGELFF. The CDR3 nucleotides are TGCGCCAGCAGCTTTGAGGTCGCGAACACCGGGGAGCTGTTTTTT. The chain uses TRBV5-1 and TRBJ2-2; D uncertain. CDR1 SGHRS and CDR2 YFSETQ come from the germline V gene. The CDR3 is 15 residues long. V lost 2 bases and J 0 bases, leaving 8 bases between the germline ends. Full variable domain (rest looked up from reference TRBV5-1 and TRBJ2-2): KAGVTQTPRYLIKTRGQQVTLSCSPISGHRSVSWYQQTPGQGLQFLFEYFSETQRNKGNFPGRFSGRQFSNSRSEMNVSTLELGDSALYLCASSFEVANTGELFFGEGSRLTVL.

This clone was found a few times. The chain couples TRBV10-3 to TRBJ1-4; D may be TRBD1 (5 bases). CDR3 length equals 12 residues. With 10 bases removed from V and 1 base from J, the gap between germline ends came to 7 bases. CDR1 ENHRY and CDR2 SYGVKD come from the germline V gene. CDR3 amino acids: CATTETNEKLFF. The CDR3 region has the DNA TGTGCCACGACAGAAACTAATGAAAAACTGTTTTTT.

This chain joins TRBV6-6 and TRBJ2-7; TRBD1 matches at 12 bases. This CDR3 is built from 18 residues. Losses at the gene ends were 5 bases for V and 1 base for J; bases not matched to a gene: 12. From germline, CDR1 is MNHNY and CDR2 SVGAGI (reference sequence). CDR3 nucleotides: TGTGCCAGCAGTCCGGGACAGGGGGCGCGTGGGTTTTCCTACGAGCAGTACTTC. It translates to CASSPGQGARGFSYEQYF.

This clone is a singleton in its sample. The chain is built from TRBV18 and TRBJ2-3; TRBD1 matches at 7 bases. V gave up 3 bases and J gave up 3 bases; unmatched junction bases: 9. The CDR3 is made up of 16 amino acids. The germline gives CDR1 KGHSH, CDR2 LQKENI. The CDR3 loop is CASSPGAGGKTDTQYF. DNA for the CDR3: TGTGCCAGCTCACCCGGAGCAGGGGGAAAAACAGATACGCAGTATTTT.

CDR3 loop: CASSQVSGTPLMSPLHF. The CDR3 bases are TGCGCCAGCAGCCAAGTAAGTGGGACTCCGCTAATGTCACCCCTCCACTTT. The chain combines TRBV4-3 with TRBJ1-6; weak D call: TRBD1 (5 bases). The CDR3 is 17 amino acids. V lost 1 base and J 10 bases, leaving 20 bases between the germline ends. Germline values: CDR1 LGHNA, CDR2 YSLEER.

The chain joins TRBV19 to TRBJ2-1, with 7 bases identical to TRBD2. CDR1 LNHDA and CDR2 SQIVND come from the germline V gene (reference sequence). With V trimmed by 2 bases and J by 7 bases, 8 bases remained unmatched. The CDR3 runs to 15 residues. The CDR3 nucleotides read TGTGCCAGTAGTATACGGCCCGGGACTAAAAATGAGCAGTTCTTC. It translates to CASSIRPGTKNEQFF.

The chain combines TRBV11-1 with TRBJ1-5; D remains ambiguous. Germline V gives CDR1 SGHAT, CDR2 FQDESV (reference sequence). V gave up 8 bases and J gave up 5 bases, with 10 bases separating them. The length of the CDR3 is 12 residues. CDR3 sequence (DNA): TGTGCCAGCTTTAAACGCGATCAGCCCCAGCATTTT. Its protein is CASFKRDQPQHF.

In this sample, this clone turned up once. The chain carries TRBV28 and TRBJ2-7; D gene ambiguous. Trimming removed 6 bases from V and 4 bases from J, with 7 bases in between. Germline CDR1 is MDHEN and CDR2 is SYDVKM. The CDR3 consists of 11 residues. As DNA, the CDR3 is TGTGCCAGCAGCTATAAATACGAGCAGTACTTC. Its translation: CASSYKYEQYF.

V and J are TRBV6-2 or TRBV6-3 and TRBJ2-2; no definite D call. CDR1 and CDR2 from the germline V gene are MNHEY and SVGEGT. CDR3 size: 13 residues. V gave up 4 bases and J gave up 5 bases, with 8 bases separating them. Written as DNA, the CDR3 is TGTGCCAGCAGTTCTCTGAGAACCGGGGAGCTGTTTTTT. This translates into CASSSLRTGELFF.

The V call is TRBV5-1, the J call TRBJ2-5, with 11 bases identical to TRBD1. After removal of 4 bases from V and 0 bases from J, the junction contained 5 bases not matched to a gene. CDR3 length: 16 residues. Germline V CDR1 and CDR2: SGHRS, YFSETQ. Here the CDR3 reads CASSPGTGGYQETQYF. In nucleotides, the CDR3 is TGCGCCAGCAGCCCGGGGACAGGGGGGTACCAAGAGACCCAGTACTTC.

This chain links TRBV7-2 with TRBJ1-2; D remains unclear. In germline, CDR1 is SGHTA, CDR2 FQGNSA. This CDR3 has 15 amino acids. Trimming left V 0 bases short and J 3 bases short, with 11 bases between. The CDR3 coding sequence is TGTGCCAGCAGCTTAGCTTTGGGCACTGACTATGGCTACACCTTC. It yields the protein CASSLALGTDYGYTF.

The rearrangement uses TRBV6-6 and TRBJ2-7, with 14 bases that match TRBD2. The germline gives CDR1 MNHNY, CDR2 SVGAGI (reference sequence). CDR3 length equals 14 residues. With 7 bases clipped from V and 3 bases from J, the junction kept 2 bases outside the gene matches. The CDR3 region is CASIGTSGSYEQYF. DNA for the CDR3: TGTGCCAGCATCGGGACTAGCGGGAGCTACGAGCAGTACTTC.

The chain couples TRBV5-1 to TRBJ2-3; no clear D. Trimming pared 1 base from V and 4 bases from J, leaving 13 bases between. CDR1 SGHRS and CDR2 YFSETQ come from the germline V gene. The CDR3 is made up of 15 amino acids. The CDR3 nucleotides are TGCGCCAGCAGCTTGATTATGAACGAGGCAGATACGCAGTATTTT. It encodes CASSLIMNEADTQYF.

The gene calls are TRBV4-2 and TRBJ2-3, with 7 positions matching TRBD2. CDR3 length: 15 amino acids. Per the germline V gene, CDR1 is LGHNA and CDR2 is YNFKEQ. V trimming: 1 base; J trimming: 2 bases; junction bases outside the gene matches: 3. CDR3 in DNA: TGTGCCAGCAGCCAAGGGGACTATCACACAGATACGCAGTATTTT. Encoded protein: CASSQGDYHTDTQYF.

V is TRBV5-1 and J is TRBJ2-1; 9 bases are shared with TRBD1. The CDR3 is 16 residues long. Germline V gene lookup returns CDR1 SGHRS and CDR2 YFSETQ. J gave up 4 bases and V 0 bases, and 5 bases lay outside the gene matches. Written as DNA, the CDR3 is TGCGCCAGCAGCTTGGAACCGGGACAGGGATACAATGAGCAGTTCTTC. It codes for CASSLEPGQGYNEQFF.

This rearrangement joins TRBV19 to TRBJ1-2, with 8 bases identical to TRBD1. CDR3 length equals 14 residues. Germline values: CDR1 LNHDA, CDR2 SQIVND (reference sequence). The J segment lost 13 bases and the V segment lost 4 bases, leaving 14 bases of the junction unmatched. In DNA, the CDR3 is TGTGCCAGTAGTACCGGACAGGGACTACTACTGGGCACCTTC. Translated, it gives CASSTGQGLLLGTF.

The genes are TRBV19 and TRBJ1-1; 9 nucleotides match TRBD1. The CDR3 length is 15 residues. Trimming at V came to 7 bases and at J to 1 base, leaving 7 bases not matched to a gene. The germline CDR1 and CDR2 sequences are LNHDA and SQIVND (reference sequence). In nucleotides, the CDR3 is TGTGCCAGTACCATGGGACAGGGCAAGAACACTGAAGCTTTCTTT. Translation: CASTMGQGKNTEAFF.

This clone has ten or more counts. The chain links TRBV18 to TRBJ1-4; no clear D gene. Per germline, CDR1 KGHSH and CDR2 LQKENI. Trimming cost V 5 bases and J 8 bases, with 6 bases left between them. The CDR3 is 11 amino acids. CDR3 amino acids: CASSLAEKLFF. CDR3 sequence (DNA): TGTGCCAGCTCATTGGCCGAAAAACTGTTTTTT.

The CDR3 is CASRKRTGYQYYEQYF. DNA of the CDR3: TGTGCCAGCAGAAAACGGACGGGGTATCAGTACTACGAGCAGTACTTC. This chain uses TRBV28 with TRBJ2-7; a possible D gene is TRBD2 (5 bases). V was clipped by 6 bases and J by 3 bases, with 21 bases between them. The CDR3 sequence is 16 residues long. The germline V gene has CDR1 MDHEN and CDR2 SYDVKM. The complete variable domain, with remaining parts taken from reference TRBV28 and TRBJ2-7, reads DVKVTQSSRYLVKRTGEKVFLECVQDMDHENMFWYRQDPGLGLRLIYFSYDVKMKEKGDIPEGYSVSREKKERFSLILESASTNQTSMYLCASRKRTGYQYYEQYFGPGTRLTVT.

Worth noting for this clone: Different DNA sequences within this sample yield the same CDR3. V and J are TRBV19 and TRBJ2-7, with TRBD1 matching over 7 bases. The V and J ends lost 3 bases and 0 bases, in that order; junction bases with no gene match: 5. The germline CDR1 and CDR2 sequences are LNHDA and SQIVND (reference sequence). The CDR3 totals 15 residues. CDR3 sequence reads: CASSIGTESSYEQYF. The CDR3 DNA reads as TGTGCCAGTAGTATTGGGACAGAGAGCTCCTACGAGCAGTACTTC.

The V call is TRBV18, the J call TRBJ2-7; maybe TRBD1 (6 bases). The ends were cut back, 1 base at V and 2 bases at J, with 9 bases in the middle. The CDR3 contains 14 residues. The germline CDR1 and CDR2 sequences are KGHSH and LQKENI. CDR3 bases: TGTGCCAGCTCACCACGGACAGCCCCCTACGAGCAGTACTTC. Amino acids: CASSPRTAPYEQYF.

V is TRBV10-1 and J is TRBJ2-2; 9 bases map to TRBD2. This CDR3 spans 17 amino acids. Losses at the gene ends were 5 bases for V and 2 bases for J; bases not matched to a gene: 9. Germline V gives CDR1 WNHNN, CDR2 SYGVQD (reference sequence). The CDR3, as DNA: TGCGCCAGCAGTCCTGGAGCGGGAGGAGTTAACACCGGGGAGCTGTTTTTT. Translating gives CASSPGAGGVNTGELFF.